Shown below are 5 T cell receptor beta chains from a single sample sequenced in a study of T cells in Graves' hyperthyroidism and ophthalmopathy (dated by TCRdb to between 2019 and 2020). Libraries were prepared through multiplex PCR. This sample was sequenced with an Illumina HiSeq 2000. The TCR beta CDR3 regions were amplified from RNA transcripts. The TCR CDR3 was subjected to a first round of RT-PCR using the HTBI primer set and the Qiagen OneStep RT-PCR kit. TCRdb itself trimmed the public reads at Q25 with fastp, ran MiXCR and retained productive beta chains. Rows are combined by CDR3 protein, so each entry shows the most common genes and DNA. In all, the sample holds around 600,000 distinct CDR3 sequences, and more than 15% of those were seen once. The leading ten clones occupy around 7.8% of the sample. Sample: blood. These TCRs come from a woman younger than 45 with Graves' hyperthyroidism.

This clonotype appeared a few times. This may stem from a read error, because a much larger clone lies one nucleotide away. The chain carries TRBV9 and TRBJ2-7; a possible D gene is TRBD2 (6 bases). Germline CDR1 is SGDLS and CDR2 is YYNGEE. The length of the CDR3 is 13 residues. Deletions cut 0 bases from V and 7 bases from J, with 11 bases between. Written as DNA, the CDR3 is TGTGCCAGCAGCGTAGCGGGAGTAGGAGAGCAGTACTTC. It codes for CASSVAGVGEQYF.

This clonotype was seen more than once but under ten times. This chain links TRBV7-9 with TRBJ2-7; D is perhaps TRBD1 or TRBD2 (8 bases each). Looked up from germline, CDR1 is SEHNR and CDR2 is FQNEAQ (reference sequence). V was clipped by 5 bases and J by 0 bases, with 20 bases between them. The CDR3 sequence is 17 residues long. CDR3 nucleotide sequence: TGTGCCAGCAGCGGCGGGGGGACAGGTGAAATCTCCTACGAGCAGTACTTC. Its protein is CASSGGGTGEISYEQYF.

This clonotype was detected many times. The chain couples TRBV20-1 to TRBJ2-7; a possible D gene is TRBD2 (5 bases). The V end was cut by 3 bases, the J end by 2 bases, with 11 bases between. The germline gives CDR1 DFQATT, CDR2 SNEGSKA (reference sequence). The CDR3 contains 13 residues. The CDR3 loop reads CSASSAEPYEQYF. The CDR3 nucleotides read TGCAGTGCTAGTTCAGCGGAGCCCTACGAGCAGTACTTC.

This clonotype was detected many times. This chain joins TRBV20-1 and TRBJ2-5, with D hard to call. V lost 6 bases and J 5 bases, leaving 10 bases between the germline ends. Germline V gives CDR1 DFQATT, CDR2 SNEGSKA (reference sequence). The length of the CDR3 is 11 residues. CDR3 sequence (DNA): TGCAGTGCCAAAAGGTTGGAGACCCAGTACTTC. This sequence encodes CSAKRLETQYF.

For this clonotype: This could be a read error, since a much larger clone is one nucleotide away. The chain joins TRBV7-8 to TRBJ2-2; no definite D call. The CDR3 has 14 residues. Germline V gene sequence: CDR1 SGHVS, CDR2 FQNEAQ. The V gene lost 3 bases and the J gene lost 1 base, with 6 bases spanning the gap. CDR3 bases: TGTGCCAGCAGCTTCCCATTGAACACCGGGGAGCTGTTTTTT. Protein: CASSFPLNTGELFF.